The T cell receptor (beta chain) described here comes from a study of shared clonotypes between healthy human individuals. The CDR3 has 14 residues. Germline V lookup: CDR1 SGHTA, CDR2 FQGTGA. Trimming left V 5 bases short and J 4 bases short, with 14 bases between. All participating donors were Caucasian adults from Nashville, Tennessee. It was into CD45RA+ naive and CD45RA-negative memory subsets that the CD4+ cells were split. TCRdb's copy holds only in-frame clones and misses some; the assay was immunoSEQ multiplex PCR. The table has 1 million to 1.2 million clones, 60% to 80% seen once. This chain connects TRBV7-3 to TRBJ1-1, with D unclear. This clonotype was sampled from a man aged 18 to 29 in good health. Some clones in this sample may be carry-over from other donors' samples. The sample was memory CD4+ T cells from PBMCs. Subset meaning: CD45RA-negative fraction. The CDR3 here is CASSHGPPGTEAFF. As DNA, the CDR3 is TGTGCCAGCAGCCATGGACCCCCGGGCACTGAAGCTTTCTTT.